These T cell receptor beta chains were read from a single sample in a study of cytomegalovirus exposure and HLA in healthy donors. Profiled with immunoSEQ multiplex PCR; TCRdb holds only in-frame clones, not every one. The table includes under 200,000 clones, around 77% detected once. Sequences were obtained from PBMCs. The source of these receptors is a man aged 40-55 years in good health and CMV-seronegative. CDR3s include the opening cysteine and the closing phenylalanine or tryptophan. Fields, in order: V gene, J gene, D gene, clone size, CDR3 protein, CDR3 DNA. A D gene is named only where the DNA matches it firmly. The size of a clone is reported for some rows only, either as once, few or many, or as a class for expanded clones.

v_call: TRBV6-5; j_call: TRBJ1-1; d_call: TRBD1; clone_size: NA; cdr3_aa: CASRTGGLGTEAFF; cdr3_nt: TGTGCCAGCAGGACAGGGGGCTTGGGCACTGAAGCTTTCTTT
v_call: TRBV19; j_call: TRBJ2-1; d_call: TRBD1; clone_size: NA; cdr3_aa: CASSIEDRTYNEQFF; cdr3_nt: TGTGCCAGTAGTATAGAGGACAGGACCTACAATGAGCAGTTCTTC
v_call: TRBV6-4; j_call: TRBJ2-6; d_call: NA; clone_size: NA; cdr3_aa: CASSLGASSSGANVLTF; cdr3_nt: TGTGCCAGCAGTCTAGGGGCGTCGAGCTCTGGGGCCAACGTCCTGACTTTC
v_call: TRBV2; j_call: TRBJ2-1; d_call: TRBD2; clone_size: NA; cdr3_aa: CASRLAGVYNEQFF; cdr3_nt: TGTGCCAGCAGGCTAGCGGGAGTATACAATGAGCAGTTCTTC
v_call: TRBV6-5; j_call: TRBJ2-5; d_call: TRBD1; clone_size: few; cdr3_aa: CASSYSRGQGVTQYF; cdr3_nt: TGTGCCAGCAGTTACTCACGTGGGCAGGGGGTGACCCAGTACTTC
v_call: TRBV5-1; j_call: TRBJ2-1; d_call: TRBD2; clone_size: NA; cdr3_aa: CASSLNSGIGNEQFF; cdr3_nt: TGCGCCAGCAGCCTTAATAGCGGGATCGGCAATGAGCAGTTCTTC
v_call: TRBV4-2; j_call: TRBJ2-1; d_call: TRBD2; clone_size: NA; cdr3_aa: CASSQAGPAGVGNEQFF; cdr3_nt: TGTGCCAGCAGCCAAGCCGGCCCAGCGGGAGTAGGTAATGAGCAGTTCTTC
v_call: TRBV7-9; j_call: TRBJ2-1; d_call: NA; clone_size: NA; cdr3_aa: CASSLEGGPVASYNEQFF; cdr3_nt: TGTGCCAGCAGCTTAGAGGGCGGGCCGGTGGCCTCCTACAATGAGCAGTTCTTC
v_call: TRBV6-4; j_call: TRBJ2-1; d_call: NA; clone_size: NA; cdr3_aa: CASSAQEAGDEQFF; cdr3_nt: TGTGCCAGCAGTGCCCAGGAGGCAGGGGATGAGCAGTTCTTC
v_call: TRBV10-3; j_call: TRBJ2-6; d_call: TRBD2; clone_size: NA; cdr3_aa: CAISESGFSGGANGLTF; cdr3_nt: TGTGCCATCAGTGAGTCGGGATTCTCGGGGGGGGCCAACGGCCTGACTTTC
v_call: TRBV27; j_call: TRBJ1-2; d_call: TRBD1; clone_size: NA; cdr3_aa: CASSGGTGVSTSPYGYTF; cdr3_nt: TGTGCCAGCAGTGGGGGGACAGGGGTTTCCACTAGCCCCTATGGCTACACCTTC
v_call: TRBV25-1; j_call: TRBJ1-6; d_call: TRBD1; clone_size: NA; cdr3_aa: CASNYRGYNSPLHF; cdr3_nt: TGTGCCAGCAACTACAGGGGTTATAATTCACCCCTCCACTTT
v_call: TRBV6-1; j_call: TRBJ2-7; d_call: NA; clone_size: NA; cdr3_aa: CASSDRSPYEQYF; cdr3_nt: TGTGCCAGCAGTGATAGATCCCCCTACGAGCAGTACTTC
v_call: TRBV15; j_call: TRBJ2-7; d_call: NA; clone_size: NA; cdr3_aa: CATSREFNSYEQYF; cdr3_nt: TGTGCCACCAGCAGAGAGTTTAACTCCTACGAGCAGTACTTC
v_call: TRBV19; j_call: TRBJ1-1; d_call: TRBD1; clone_size: NA; cdr3_aa: CASRREQGATEAFF; cdr3_nt: TGTGCCAGTAGAAGAGAACAGGGGGCCACTGAAGCTTTCTTT
v_call: TRBV28; j_call: TRBJ2-7; d_call: TRBD1; clone_size: NA; cdr3_aa: CASSPLGGTGYTMGQYF; cdr3_nt: TGTGCCAGCAGTCCCCTCGGCGGGACAGGGTATACGATGGGGCAGTACTTC
v_call: TRBV9; j_call: TRBJ1-4; d_call: NA; clone_size: NA; cdr3_aa: CASSVWRGNEKLFF; cdr3_nt: TGTGCCAGCAGCGTATGGCGGGGGAATGAAAAACTGTTTTTT
v_call: TRBV6-6; j_call: TRBJ1-1; d_call: NA; clone_size: once; cdr3_aa: CATVGAGEFYTEAFF; cdr3_nt: TGTGCCACCGTGGGTGCGGGGGAATTCTACACTGAAGCTTTCTTT
v_call: TRBV9; j_call: TRBJ1-1; d_call: NA; clone_size: NA; cdr3_aa: CASSVFPGGTEAFF; cdr3_nt: TGTGCCAGCAGCGTCTTCCCGGGGGGCACTGAAGCTTTCTTT
v_call: TRBV7-8; j_call: TRBJ2-7; d_call: TRBD2; clone_size: NA; cdr3_aa: CASSLEVAGSYEQYF; cdr3_nt: TGTGCCAGCAGCTTAGAGGTAGCGGGCTCCTACGAGCAGTACTTC
v_call: TRBV27; j_call: TRBJ2-1; d_call: TRBD1; clone_size: NA; cdr3_aa: CASSLYDPETGARLSYNEQFF; cdr3_nt: TGTGCCAGCAGTTTATACGACCCCGAGACAGGGGCTCGGCTCTCCTACAATGAGCAGTTCTTC
v_call: TRBV2; j_call: TRBJ2-7; d_call: TRBD1; clone_size: NA; cdr3_aa: CASSEGQGLSYEQYF; cdr3_nt: TGTGCCAGCAGTGAGGGACAGGGCCTCTCCTACGAGCAGTACTTC
v_call: TRBV18; j_call: TRBJ1-5; d_call: TRBD1; clone_size: NA; cdr3_aa: CASSPVGTGVGRGNQPQHF; cdr3_nt: TGTGCCAGCTCACCCGTAGGGACAGGGGTAGGTCGCGGCAATCAGCCCCAGCATTTT
v_call: TRBV19; j_call: TRBJ1-1; d_call: TRBD1; clone_size: NA; cdr3_aa: CASSKGQGTEAFF; cdr3_nt: TGTGCCAGTAGTAAGGGACAGGGAACTGAAGCTTTCTTT
v_call: TRBV7-3; j_call: TRBJ2-5; d_call: NA; clone_size: NA; cdr3_aa: CASSLTGGGGETQYF; cdr3_nt: TGTGCCAGCAGCTTAACGGGAGGGGGTGGGGAGACCCAGTACTTC
v_call: TRBV7-6; j_call: TRBJ2-1; d_call: TRBD2; clone_size: medium-sized; cdr3_aa: CASSSGTSLSEQFF; cdr3_nt: TGTGCCAGCAGCTCCGGGACTAGTTTGTCGGAGCAGTTCTTC
v_call: TRBV5-4; j_call: TRBJ2-2; d_call: TRBD1; clone_size: NA; cdr3_aa: CASSSQGQGQPGELFF; cdr3_nt: TGTGCCAGCAGCTCGCAGGGACAGGGGCAACCCGGGGAGCTGTTTTTT
v_call: TRBV30; j_call: TRBJ2-2; d_call: TRBD1; clone_size: NA; cdr3_aa: CAWSVRDRGVGELFF; cdr3_nt: TGTGCCTGGAGTGTACGGGACAGGGGGGTGGGGGAGCTGTTTTTT
v_call: TRBV5-1; j_call: TRBJ2-5; d_call: NA; clone_size: NA; cdr3_aa: CASSLTGKRSQYF; cdr3_nt: TGCGCCAGCAGCTTAACAGGGAAGAGGAGCCAGTACTTC
v_call: TRBV27; j_call: TRBJ2-3; d_call: TRBD2; clone_size: NA; cdr3_aa: CASRTRGGTDTQYF; cdr3_nt: TGTGCCAGCAGAACACGGGGGGGCACAGATACGCAGTATTTT
v_call: TRBV5-4; j_call: TRBJ2-3; d_call: NA; clone_size: NA; cdr3_aa: CASSLEGGPSTDTQYF; cdr3_nt: TGTGCCAGCAGCTTGGAAGGGGGTCCTAGCACAGATACGCAGTATTTT
v_call: TRBV5-1; j_call: TRBJ2-1; d_call: TRBD1; clone_size: NA; cdr3_aa: CASSLRTGLGEQFF; cdr3_nt: TGCGCCAGCAGCTTGCGGACAGGTTTAGGGGAGCAGTTCTTC
v_call: TRBV30; j_call: TRBJ2-7; d_call: NA; clone_size: NA; cdr3_aa: CAWSLAQGTLWEQYF; cdr3_nt: TGTGCCTGGAGTCTCGCCCAGGGCACCCTTTGGGAGCAGTACTTC
v_call: TRBV7-3; j_call: TRBJ2-5; d_call: TRBD2; clone_size: once; cdr3_aa: CASSFTGTSRGETQYF; cdr3_nt: TGTGCCAGCAGCTTTACCGGGACTAGCCGCGGGGAGACCCAGTACTTC
v_call: TRBV7-9; j_call: TRBJ1-3; d_call: NA; clone_size: NA; cdr3_aa: CATAETGGGNTIYF; cdr3_nt: TGTGCCACAGCCGAAACGGGGGGTGGAAACACCATATATTTT
v_call: TRBV7-8; j_call: TRBJ2-5; d_call: TRBD1; clone_size: NA; cdr3_aa: CASSLRDSQYF; cdr3_nt: TGTGCCAGCAGCCTCCGGGACAGCCAGTACTTC
v_call: TRBV27; j_call: TRBJ1-2; d_call: NA; clone_size: once; cdr3_aa: CASSPWGVGYTF; cdr3_nt: TGTGCCAGCAGCCCGTGGGGGGTAGGCTACACCTTC
v_call: TRBV9; j_call: TRBJ1-1; d_call: NA; clone_size: NA; cdr3_aa: CASSAPRAGNTEAFF; cdr3_nt: TGTGCCAGCAGCGCGCCGAGGGCGGGGAACACTGAAGCTTTCTTT
v_call: TRBV30; j_call: TRBJ1-4; d_call: TRBD1; clone_size: NA; cdr3_aa: CAWSPGTGGYEKLFF; cdr3_nt: TGTGCCTGGAGTCCCGGGACAGGGGGCTATGAAAAACTGTTTTTT
v_call: TRBV6-6; j_call: TRBJ1-2; d_call: NA; clone_size: NA; cdr3_aa: CASSYGGKDYGYTF; cdr3_nt: TGTGCCAGCAGTTACGGGGGGAAGGACTATGGCTACACCTTC
v_call: TRBV6-5; j_call: TRBJ2-3; d_call: NA; clone_size: NA; cdr3_aa: CASSSPNSDTQYF; cdr3_nt: TGTGCCAGCAGTTCCCCTAATTCAGATACGCAGTATTTT
v_call: TRBV6-1; j_call: TRBJ1-5; d_call: NA; clone_size: NA; cdr3_aa: CASSLVSDQPQHF; cdr3_nt: TGTGCCAGCAGTCTAGTCTCAGATCAGCCCCAGCATTTT
v_call: TRBV9; j_call: TRBJ1-1; d_call: NA; clone_size: NA; cdr3_aa: CASSGGTEAFF; cdr3_nt: TGTGCCAGCAGTGGGGGGACTGAAGCTTTCTTT
v_call: TRBV27; j_call: TRBJ1-2; d_call: NA; clone_size: NA; cdr3_aa: CASSSTRYTWDGYTF; cdr3_nt: TGTGCCAGCAGTTCAACCAGGTATACCTGGGATGGCTACACCTTC
v_call: TRBV18; j_call: TRBJ2-1; d_call: NA; clone_size: NA; cdr3_aa: CASSPGQSSYNEQFF; cdr3_nt: TGTGCCAGCTCACCTGGACAGAGCTCCTACAATGAGCAGTTCTTC
v_call: TRBV30; j_call: TRBJ1-2; d_call: NA; clone_size: NA; cdr3_aa: CAWSAQRGANYGYTF; cdr3_nt: TGTGCCTGGAGTGCTCAGCGGGGGGCTAACTATGGCTACACCTTC
v_call: TRBV28; j_call: TRBJ2-7; d_call: NA; clone_size: NA; cdr3_aa: CASSPTIEVADSYEQYF; cdr3_nt: TGTGCCAGCAGCCCTACTATCGAGGTAGCGGATTCCTACGAGCAGTACTTC
v_call: TRBV2; j_call: TRBJ2-4; d_call: TRBD1; clone_size: NA; cdr3_aa: CASSETNRGAKNIQYF; cdr3_nt: TGTGCCAGCAGTGAAACCAACAGGGGAGCCAAAAACATTCAGTACTTC
v_call: TRBV11-2; j_call: TRBJ2-5; d_call: NA; clone_size: NA; cdr3_aa: CASSLDRETQYF; cdr3_nt: TGTGCCAGCAGCTTAGACCGAGAGACCCAGTACTTC
v_call: TRBV7-3; j_call: TRBJ2-1; d_call: TRBD1; clone_size: NA; cdr3_aa: CASSLRQGAYNEQFF; cdr3_nt: TGTGCCAGCAGTCTCAGACAGGGCGCCTACAATGAGCAGTTCTTC
v_call: TRBV9; j_call: TRBJ2-7; d_call: NA; clone_size: few; cdr3_aa: CASSVESGSYEQYF; cdr3_nt: TGTGCCAGCAGCGTAGAAAGCGGGTCCTACGAGCAGTACTTC
v_call: TRBV6-6; j_call: TRBJ2-1; d_call: NA; clone_size: few; cdr3_aa: CASSSFLAGEQFF; cdr3_nt: TGTGCCAGCAGTTCCTTCCTAGCCGGTGAGCAGTTCTTC
v_call: TRBV7-6; j_call: TRBJ2-3; d_call: NA; clone_size: NA; cdr3_aa: CASSVRDSSDTQYF; cdr3_nt: TGTGCCAGCAGCGTCCGGGACTCCTCAGATACGCAGTATTTT
v_call: TRBV4-1; j_call: TRBJ2-4; d_call: TRBD1; clone_size: NA; cdr3_aa: CASSQDPGQGLAKNIQYF; cdr3_nt: TGCGCCAGCAGCCAGGATCCGGGACAGGGGCTAGCCAAAAACATTCAGTACTTC